Each of the 19 T cell receptor beta chains below was sequenced from the same sample in a study of cytomegalovirus exposure and HLA in healthy donors. The PCR employed 60 Vbeta primers together with 13 Jbeta primers. Here immunoSEQ multiplex PCR was the method, and the copy in TCRdb shows in-frame clones only, minus some. Of approximately 150,000 clones listed, 65% to 85% are singletons. The sample comprised PBMCs. The source is a male donor in good health and CMV-seronegative.

This clone was counted between two and nine times. The chain couples TRBV27 to TRBJ2-7; 8 nucleotides agree with TRBD1. J gave up 2 bases and V 2 bases, and 5 bases lay outside the gene matches. The CDR3 sequence is 15 residues long. The germline CDR1 and CDR2 sequences are MNHEY and SMNVEV (reference sequence). The CDR3 loop is CASSLVGTGPYEQYF. CDR3 nucleotides: TGTGCCAGCAGTTTAGTCGGGACAGGCCCCTACGAGCAGTACTTC.

This chain joins TRBV18 and TRBJ1-4, with TRBD1 identical over 7 bases. CDR3 size: 14 residues. Germline V lookup: CDR1 KGHSH, CDR2 LQKENI. The ends lost 3 bases at V and 7 bases at J; junction bases unmatched: 5. CDR3 loop: CASSPRDRPEKLFF. The CDR3 region has the DNA TGTGCCAGCTCACCCCGGGACAGACCTGAAAAACTGTTTTTT.

The chain links TRBV5-6 to TRBJ2-7, with D perhaps TRBD2 (5 bases). Trimming cost V 4 bases and J 6 bases, with 14 bases left between them. Germline V gene sequence: CDR1 SGHDT, CDR2 YYEEEE. The CDR3 loop spans 13 amino acids. In DNA, the CDR3 is TGTGCCAGCAGCCCCGACTCGGGGATCGAGCAGTACTTC. It yields the protein CASSPDSGIEQYF. The entire variable domain, with the rest obtained from reference TRBV5-6 and TRBJ2-7, is as follows: DAGVTQSPTHLIKTRGQQVTLRCSPKSGHDTVSWYQQALGQGPQFIFQYYEEEERQRGNFPDRFSGHQFPNYSSELNVNALLLGDSALYLCASSPDSGIEQYFGPGTRLTVT.

The V gene is TRBV11-2, the J gene TRBJ2-2; 8 bases are shared with TRBD2. The V segment lost 0 bases and the J segment 6 bases; nucleotides outside the gene matches: 0. The CDR3 extends over 14 amino acids. The germline CDR1 and CDR2 sequences are SGHAT and FQNNGV. Here the CDR3 DNA reads TGTGCCAGCAGCTTAGACGGGGGGGCCGGGGAGCTGTTTTTT. It translates to CASSLDGGAGELFF.

This chain connects TRBV27 to TRBJ2-7, with 7 bases fitting TRBD1. Trimming removed 8 bases from V and 5 bases from J; junction bases left unmatched: 9. The CDR3 covers 13 residues. The V gene's germline CDR1 is MNHEY and CDR2 SMNVEV (reference sequence). For the CDR3, the DNA is TGTGCCAGCGGAAACAGGGGACCAGACGAGCAGTACTTC. It specifies CASGNRGPDEQYF.

This chain links TRBV7-2 with TRBJ2-7, with a tentative D call TRBD2 (6 bases). Germline assignment: CDR1 SGHTA and CDR2 FQGNSA. This CDR3 spans 14 amino acids. V was trimmed by 0 bases and J by 3 bases, leaving 9 bases between them. CDR3: CASSLAEGGYEQYF. The DNA of the CDR3 is TGTGCCAGCAGCTTAGCGGAGGGCGGCTACGAGCAGTACTTC.

The rearrangement links TRBV27 to TRBJ2-1; D uncertain. The CDR3 loop spans 14 amino acids. Germline V CDR1 and CDR2: MNHEY, SMNVEV (reference sequence). Trimming left V 6 bases short and J 5 bases short, with 14 bases between. The DNA for the CDR3 is TGTGCCAGCAGCAGACACGGAACGGACAATGAGCAGTTCTTC. Protein: CASSRHGTDNEQFF.

This chain joins TRBV2 and TRBJ2-3, with TRBD2 matching 13 bases. This CDR3 is built from 18 residues. Germline CDR1 is SNHLY and CDR2 is FYNNEI. Germline trimming cut 6 bases from V and 3 bases from J; bases unmatched to any gene: 12. The CDR3 reads CASSQGLAGAMKTDTQYF. The DNA of the CDR3 is TGTGCCAGCAGCCAAGGACTAGCGGGAGCCATGAAAACAGATACGCAGTATTTT.

The chain links TRBV15 to TRBJ2-7, with a weak D call TRBD1 (5 bases). The CDR3 is made up of 16 amino acids. V dropped 3 bases and J dropped 2 bases, with 17 bases sitting between them. CDR1 LNHNV and CDR2 YYDKDF come from the germline V gene (reference sequence). This CDR3 is CATSSRLGRAAYEQYF. The CDR3 DNA follows: TGTGCCACCAGCAGCCGCCTGGGCAGGGCGGCCTACGAGCAGTACTTC.

The table lists this clone with a count of one. The rearrangement uses TRBV7-9 and TRBJ2-2; TRBD2 is a possible D gene (6 bases). V was pared by 3 bases and J by 2 bases, with 7 bases between. Germline CDR1 is SEHNR and CDR2 is FQNEAQ (reference sequence). This CDR3 region has 14 residues. The chain's CDR3 is CASSLGLNTGELFF. For the CDR3, the DNA is TGTGCCAGCAGCTTGGGACTTAACACCGGGGAGCTGTTTTTT.

This rearrangement joins TRBV30 to TRBJ2-5, with 8 bases fitting TRBD2. The CDR3 spans 13 residues. Per germline, CDR1 GTSNPN and CDR2 SVGIG (reference sequence). V gave up 3 bases and J gave up 9 bases; unmatched junction bases: 9. The CDR3 spells CAWSLGTSRAQYF. CDR3 sequence (DNA): TGTGCCTGGAGCCTCGGGACTAGTAGGGCCCAGTACTTC.

The DNA for the CDR3 is TGTGCCAGCAGTGAAATGCACTACTACGAGCAGTACTTC. Translation gives CASSEMHYYEQYF. This chain joins TRBV6-1 and TRBJ2-7; D is ambiguous. The V gene lost 2 bases and the J gene lost 3 bases, with 8 bases spanning the gap. The CDR3 is made up of 13 amino acids. Germline V gene lookup returns CDR1 MNHNS and CDR2 SASEGT.

The chain uses TRBV6-4 and TRBJ2-3, with 11 bases that match TRBD2. After removal of 3 bases from V and 5 bases from J, the junction contained 7 bases not matched to a gene. CDR3 size: 16 residues. Germline CDR1 reads MRHNA; CDR2 reads SNTAGT. CDR3 DNA sequence: TGTGCCAGCAGTGAAGTAGCGGGAGGGCCGGGAGATACGCAGTATTTT. This gives the protein CASSEVAGGPGDTQYF.

The genes are TRBV25-1 and TRBJ2-7; D is unclear. The CDR3 has 13 amino acids. V shed 0 bases and J shed 2 bases, with 5 bases lying between them. The germline V gene has CDR1 MGHDK and CDR2 SYGVNS. The CDR3 coding sequence is TGTGCCAGCAGTGAATACACAGCCTACGAGCAGTACTTC. Translation gives CASSEYTAYEQYF.

The chain has TRBV27 and TRBJ2-7; weak D call: TRBD1 (7 bases). Germline CDR1 and CDR2: MNHEY and SMNVEV (reference sequence). The CDR3 covers 13 residues. Trimming removed 2 bases at V and 3 bases at J, with 8 bases between. CDR3: CASSLQGGYEQYF. CDR3 nucleotides: TGTGCCAGCAGTTTACAGGGGGGCTACGAGCAGTACTTC.

The chain couples TRBV14 to TRBJ2-5; tentatively, D is TRBD1 (6 bases). The germline gives CDR1 SGHDN, CDR2 FVKESK. This CDR3 is built from 17 residues. Between the trimmed V and J ends, which lost 4 bases and 7 bases, there was a span of 25 bases. This CDR3 reads CASSPLSSTGWFGTQYF. In DNA, the CDR3 is TGTGCCAGCAGCCCCCTGAGTTCTACAGGGTGGTTTGGGACCCAGTACTTC.

The rearrangement joins TRBV19 to TRBJ1-2; D ambiguous. The V gene lost 3 bases and the J gene lost 8 bases, with 13 bases spanning the gap. Germline loops: CDR1 LNHDA, CDR2 SQIVND (reference sequence). CDR3 length: 13 amino acids. The chain's CDR3 is CASSIGEVQGYTF. Here the CDR3 DNA reads TGTGCCAGTAGTATTGGAGAAGTCCAAGGCTACACCTTC.

The chain employs TRBV7-9 and TRBJ1-1, with D possibly TRBD1 on 6 matching bases. Germline V gene lookup returns CDR1 SEHNR and CDR2 FQNEAQ (reference sequence). The CDR3 length is 13 residues. V gave up 5 bases and J gave up 2 bases, with 9 bases separating them. CDR3 region: CASSKQGNTEAFF. Written as DNA, the CDR3 is TGTGCCAGCAGCAAACAGGGAAACACTGAAGCTTTCTTT.

The rearrangement joins TRBV6-5 to TRBJ1-1, with 11 bases identical to TRBD1. Germline-derived CDR1 and CDR2 are MNHEY and SVGAGI. After removal of 4 bases from V and 2 bases from J, the junction contained 3 bases not matched to a gene. This CDR3 has 15 amino acids. CDR3 residues: CASSSWTGGNTEAFF. The CDR3 nucleotides are TGTGCCAGCAGTTCCTGGACAGGGGGCAACACTGAAGCTTTCTTT.